This T cell receptor (beta chain) was obtained from a study of cytomegalovirus exposure and HLA in healthy donors. The PCR ran on 60 Vbeta and 13 Jbeta primers. The assay was immunoSEQ multiplex PCR, and TCRdb's table has in-frame clones only and misses some. The sample has fewer than 100,000 clones, 69% seen once. This clonotype was sampled from a female donor in good health and CMV-seronegative. The sequenced sample was PBMCs.

The DNA for the CDR3 is TGTGCCTGGATAGCGGAGCAAGAGACCCAGTACTTC. Amino acid sequence: CAWIAEQETQYF. The rearrangement links TRBV30 to TRBJ2-5; TRBD2 is a possible D gene (6 bases). V gave up 4 bases and J gave up 2 bases, with 8 bases separating them. The CDR3 has 12 residues. Looked up from germline, CDR1 is GTSNPN and CDR2 is SVGIG (reference sequence).